The TCR beta chain under discussion was sequenced for a study of OX40 agonist ivuxolimab in advanced cancers. The CDR3 extends over 13 amino acids. V lost 1 base and J lost 12, with 16 bases in between. Germline CDR1 MDHEN, CDR2 SYDVKM. Method: immunoSEQ multiplex PCR; TCRdb's copy keeps in-frame clones and lacks some. Found here are more than 85,000 clones, 91% of them singletons; the top ten hold less than 0.4%. The TCR comes from an adult with an advanced solid tumor such as melanoma, head and neck, liver or kidney cancer. The source material was CD4+ or CD8+ T cells sorted from blood, sampled in a trial of the OX40 agonist ivuxolimab. The chain is built from TRBV28 and TRBJ2-7; D tentatively reads TRBD1 or TRBD2 (5 bases each). This CDR3 reads CASSLYEGSFAYF. DNA of the CDR3: TGTGCCAGCAGTTTATATGAGGGGAGTTTCGCGTACTTC.